This entry is about one TCR beta chain. What it recognizes is unknown. PCR amplification relied on 60 Vbeta primers (plus 13 Jbeta primers). Produced via immunoSEQ multiplex PCR; TCRdb's table is partial and in-frame only. The sample holds around 140,000 clones, roughly 78% seen once. The CDR3 consists of 14 residues. This specimen belongs to a study of cytomegalovirus exposure and HLA in healthy donors. Overall study results and limits: The presence/absence work took it that sequencing depth was about the same across donors. The authors enumerated 180 or so TCR beta chains as linked to cytomegalovirus. Later findings reportedly placed an Asian-associated ancestry cluster below the roughly 730-donor mean for N-insertions. An analysis done earlier found most TCR beta V segments productive about 87% or about 30% of the time.

Sample: PBMCs. This chain links TRBV21-1 with TRBJ1-5; TRBD1, the D gene given by the table, was not confirmed from the DNA. TRBV21-1 is a known pseudogene. This receptor was obtained from a female donor in good health and CMV-seronegative. Here the CDR3 DNA reads TGTGCCAGCGTCCAACTTCAGGGGAGACAGCCCCAGCATTTT. Its translation is CASVQLQGRQPQHF.